These 7 T cell receptor beta chains came from one sample sequenced in a study of radiotherapy plus CTLA-4 blockade in lung cancer. TCRdb's table, derived via immunoSEQ multiplex PCR, lists solely in-frame clones and lacks some. The table records about 43,000 clones, 65% to 70% of them present only once. Here the sequenced sample was peripheral blood, taken from a patient treated with radiotherapy plus ipilimumab. The receptors were gathered from a human donor with non-small cell lung cancer who had a partial response to radiotherapy plus ipilimumab.

This clone was observed a handful of times. The rearrangement uses TRBV7-2 and TRBJ2-7; D gene ambiguous. The germline V gene encodes CDR1 SGHTA and CDR2 FQGNSA. V was pared by 6 bases and J by 3 bases, with 12 bases between. The CDR3 length is 13 residues. CDR3: CASRQPPGYEQYF. DNA of the CDR3: TGTGCCAGCAGACAACCACCGGGCTACGAGCAGTACTTC.

The rearrangement joins TRBV18 to TRBJ2-6; 8 nucleotides align to TRBD1. This CDR3 is 19 amino acids long. From germline, CDR1 is KGHSH and CDR2 LQKENI. V dropped 4 bases and J dropped 0; count of bases not matched to a gene: 11. Here the CDR3 DNA reads TGTGCCAGCTCACTCGAGGACAGGGTAGCCATCTCTGGGGCCAACGTCCTGACTTTC. It yields the protein CASSLEDRVAISGANVLTF.

V usage is TRBV4-2 and J usage is TRBJ2-2, with 9 bases identical to TRBD2. Per germline, CDR1 LGHNA and CDR2 YNFKEQ. CDR3 size: 16 residues. The junction had 8 bases not matched to a gene; V was cut back by 5 bases and J by 4 bases. The CDR3 coding sequence is TGTGCCAGCAGCTTTCTAGCGGGGACATCCACCGGGGAGCTGTTTTTT. It encodes CASSFLAGTSTGELFF.

This clone was counted once. The chain employs TRBV30 and TRBJ1-3, with 7 bases lining up with TRBD1. The germline CDR1 and CDR2 sequences are GTSNPN and SVGIG (reference sequence). Losses at the gene ends were 3 bases for V and 2 bases for J; bases not matched to a gene: 10. CDR3 length: 16 amino acids. The CDR3: CAWRRDITGAGNTIYF. In nucleotides, the CDR3 is TGTGCCTGGAGGCGAGATATAACAGGGGCTGGAAACACCATATATTTT. The full variable domain, its missing parts supplied by reference TRBV30 and TRBJ1-3, is SQTIHQWPATLVQPVGSPLSLECTVEGTSNPNLYWYRQAAGRGLQLLFYSVGIGQISSEVPQNLSASRPQDRQFILSSKKLLLSDSGFYLCAWRRDITGAGNTIYFGEGSWLTVV.

CDR3 sequence: CASSQPPFPGLVTDTQYF. CDR3 in DNA: TGCGCCAGCAGCCAGCCACCTTTCCCGGGACTAGTCACAGATACGCAGTATTTT. The rearrangement uses TRBV5-1 and TRBJ2-3, with 8 bases matching TRBD2. The CDR3 length is 18 residues. V gave up 4 bases and J gave up 2 bases; unmatched junction bases: 15. Germline V lookup: CDR1 SGHRS, CDR2 YFSETQ.

The rearrangement joins TRBV9 to TRBJ1-6; TRBD1 is a possible D gene (6 bases). V was cut by 3 bases and J by 13 bases, with 17 bases left in between. CDR1 and CDR2 (germline): SGDLS, YYNGEE. This CDR3 spans 14 amino acids. The CDR3 DNA sequence: TGTGCCAGCAGCGCAGGGGCCCCAGGGCCTCCCCTCCACTTT. Encoded protein: CASSAGAPGPPLHF.

J is TRBJ2-3 and V is TRBV27; D perhaps matches TRBD2 (5 bases). The V gene lost 2 bases and the J gene lost 0 bases, with 6 bases spanning the gap. Germline V CDR1 and CDR2: MNHEY, SMNVEV (reference sequence). This CDR3 is 14 amino acids long. The CDR3 DNA reads TGTGCCAGCAGTTTAGAGCGGAGCACAGATACGCAGTATTTT. Amino acids: CASSLERSTDTQYF.